The 14 T cell receptor beta chains presented below share a single source sample, sequenced in a study of cytotoxic CD8 clonotypes in ibrutinib-treated CLL. Using immunoSEQ multiplex PCR, the repertoire was profiled, and TCRdb retains in-frame clones only, with some absent. The repertoire holds about 140,000 clones, 80% seen once, with approximately 7.6% in the top ten. Material: PBMCs, obtained after 36 months of ibrutinib treatment. Every receptor here comes from a human donor with chronic lymphocytic leukemia.

V gene TRBV5-5 combines with J gene TRBJ1-3; D is ambiguous. The V and J ends lost 4 bases and 2 bases respectively, with 16 bases between them. The CDR3 contains 16 residues. Germline values: CDR1 SGHKS, CDR2 YYEKEE (reference sequence). Here the CDR3 DNA reads TGTGCCAGCAGCGCCGGGATACCAGCAACTGGAAACACCATATATTTT. The encoded protein is CASSAGIPATGNTIYF.

The V call is TRBV4-2, the J call TRBJ2-5, with a tentative D call TRBD1 (5 bases). CDR1 and CDR2 from the germline V gene are LGHNA and YNFKEQ. The V end lost 4 bases, the J end lost 5 bases, and 26 bases lay between the germline ends. This CDR3 has 18 amino acids. CDR3 bases: TGTGCCAGCAGCCCAACACCCGCTACTTCCAGGGTTGGGGAGACCCAGTACTTC. It translates to CASSPTPATSRVGETQYF.

A single count supports this clone. In nucleotides, the CDR3 is TGCGCCAGCAGCGGACTAGCGGGAGGTTCCTACAATGAGCAGTTCTTC. It is translated as CASSGLAGGSYNEQFF. The chain uses TRBV5-1 and TRBJ2-1; 14 nucleotides agree with TRBD2. This CDR3 spans 16 amino acids. V lost 4 bases, J lost 1 base, and 1 base stayed unmatched. Per germline, CDR1 SGHRS and CDR2 YFSETQ.

This chain joins TRBV19 and TRBJ1-5; 7 nucleotides line up with TRBD1. Germline V CDR1 and CDR2: LNHDA, SQIVND (reference sequence). V was pared by 4 bases and J by 3 bases, with 6 bases of the junction left unmatched. The CDR3 runs to 15 residues. The CDR3 protein is CASSTGQKINQPQHF. The DNA for the CDR3 is TGTGCCAGTAGTACGGGACAGAAAATCAATCAGCCCCAGCATTTT.

The chain employs TRBV29-1 and TRBJ2-1; 7 nucleotides align to TRBD2. V dropped 7 bases and J dropped 1; count of bases not matched to a gene: 10. Germline V gene lookup returns CDR1 SQVTM and CDR2 ANQGSEA. The CDR3 runs to 15 residues. The CDR3 reads CSAPGLGGSYNEQFF. Written as DNA, the CDR3 is TGCAGCGCCCCCGGACTAGGTGGGTCCTACAATGAGCAGTTCTTC.

This CDR3 is CASSLGFSSGTAYEQYF. The CDR3 bases are TGCGCCAGCAGCTTGGGGTTTTCTAGCGGGACGGCCTACGAGCAGTACTTC. V gene TRBV5-1 combines with J gene TRBJ2-7; 9 bases line up with TRBD2. Looked up from germline, CDR1 is SGHRS and CDR2 is YFSETQ. This CDR3 has 17 amino acids. V trimming: 0 bases; J trimming: 2 bases; junction bases outside the gene matches: 9.

This chain joins TRBV6-6 and TRBJ1-2, with D unresolved. Germline CDR1 and CDR2: MNHNY and SVGAGI (reference sequence). This CDR3 is 12 amino acids long. With 0 bases removed from V and 7 bases from J, the gap between germline ends came to 6 bases. The CDR3 is CASSYSGGGYTF. Here the CDR3 DNA reads TGTGCCAGCAGTTACTCAGGAGGTGGCTACACCTTC.

This clone was picked up one time. V and J are TRBV5-1 and TRBJ1-3; D unresolved. Germline-derived CDR1 and CDR2 are SGHRS and YFSETQ. V shed 7 bases and J shed 4 bases, with 18 bases lying between them. The CDR3 is made up of 15 amino acids. CDR3 coding DNA: TGCGCCAGCCGTTCAGGTACGGCAGGAGGAAACACCATATATTTT. Protein product: CASRSGTAGGNTIYF.

This chain's CDR3 is CASSQDYGAPGTDTQYF. DNA for the CDR3: TGTGCCAGCAGCCAAGATTACGGGGCGCCGGGCACAGATACGCAGTATTTT. This rearrangement joins TRBV14 to TRBJ2-3; D may correspond to TRBD1 or TRBD2 (5 bases each). From germline, CDR1 is SGHDN and CDR2 FVKESK. Trimming took off 0 bases at V and 1 base at J, with 14 bases between the two ends. The CDR3 runs 17 residues.

The CDR3 nucleotides are TGTGCCAGCAGACGGGACAGCACAGATACGCAGTATTTT. It translates to CASRRDSTDTQYF. The chain links TRBV2 to TRBJ2-3; D tentatively fits TRBD1 or TRBD2 (5 bases each). The CDR3 runs to 13 residues. Looked up from germline, CDR1 is SNHLY and CDR2 is FYNNEI. V was shortened by 6 bases and J by 0 bases, with 7 bases between the two germline ends.

This chain joins TRBV27 and TRBJ2-3, with D possibly being TRBD1 (6 bases). The CDR3 is 15 amino acids. Germline CDR1 is MNHEY and CDR2 is SMNVEV (reference sequence). Trimming stripped 6 bases from V and 4 bases from J, with 17 bases between. This CDR3 reads CASSRAWGLADTQYF. Written as DNA, the CDR3 is TGTGCCAGCAGCCGTGCGTGGGGGCTGGCAGATACGCAGTATTTT.

V gene TRBV5-4 combines with J gene TRBJ1-1; a possible D gene is TRBD1 (5 bases). Germline values: CDR1 SGHNT, CDR2 YYREEE (reference sequence). CDR3 size: 11 residues. V shed 2 bases and J shed 10 bases, with 9 bases lying between them. The CDR3 region has the DNA TGTGCCAGCAGCTTCCAGGGTAGAGCTTTCTTT. The encoded protein is CASSFQGRAFF.

This clone was seen only once. The J gene is TRBJ1-1, the V gene TRBV4-1, with a tentative D call TRBD1 (5 bases). Between the trimmed V and J ends, which lost 6 bases and 8 bases, there was a span of 22 bases. Per the germline V gene, CDR1 is MGHRA and CDR2 is YSYEKL. The CDR3 contains 15 residues. The CDR3 DNA is TGCGCCAGCAGTCTGGGGGGTCAGCGAGAGGAGGAAGCTTTCTTT. This sequence encodes CASSLGGQREEEAFF.

On this clone: At one end, the junction sequence differs from germline, possibly due to a read error. The V gene is TRBV6-1, the J gene TRBJ2-1; 10 nucleotides agree with TRBD1. CDR1 is MNHNS, CDR2 SASEGT, per germline. CDR3 length equals 14 residues. CDR3 sequence: CASSETPGQGILLF. Here the CDR3 DNA reads TGTGCCAGCAGTGAGACACCGGGACAGGGGATTTTGCTCTTC.